These 9 T cell receptor beta chains came from one sample sequenced in a study of shared clonotypes between healthy human individuals (dated by TCRdb to the early 2020s). Libraries were made using the immunoSEQ multiplex PCR assay. Here the immuneACCESS table is served through TCRdb, limited to in-frame sequences with V and J called. Missing clones are a known gap in these copies; in checked studies unresolved V genes cover under half, and the rest lacks a known reason. Counted in this sample were about 470,000 clones; about four fifths of them appeared once. Roughly 13% of the sample rests with the top ten. Sequenced input: PBMCs. Source of these receptors: a woman between 35 and 50 years old in good health. Some clones in this sample may be carry-over from other donors' samples.

The chain combines TRBV28 with TRBJ2-7; no firm D call. Germline V gene sequence: CDR1 MDHEN, CDR2 SYDVKM. The V gene lost 2 bases and the J gene lost 3 bases, with 8 bases spanning the gap. The CDR3 length is 13 residues. The chain's CDR3 is CASSLPHSYEQYF. The CDR3 DNA sequence: TGTGCCAGCAGTTTACCCCACAGCTACGAGCAGTACTTC.

The chain employs TRBV28 and TRBJ2-2; no firm D call. CDR3 length: 13 residues. The V and J ends lost 10 bases and 1 base respectively, with 10 bases between them. CDR1 is MDHEN and CDR2 is SYDVKM in the germline V gene. The CDR3 DNA follows: TGTGCCACCGGACGGAGGAACACCGGGGAGCTGTTTTTT. Protein: CATGRRNTGELFF. The whole variable domain, filled in from reference TRBV28 and TRBJ2-2, reads DVKVTQSSRYLVKRTGEKVFLECVQDMDHENMFWYRQDPGLGLRLIYFSYDVKMKEKGDIPEGYSVSREKKERFSLILESASTNQTSMYLCATGRRNTGELFFGEGSRLTVL.

This chain joins TRBV2 and TRBJ1-2, with 7 bases that match TRBD1. In germline, CDR1 is SNHLY, CDR2 FYNNEI. The junction had 6 bases not matched to a gene; V was cut back by 5 bases and J by 9 bases. The CDR3 totals 12 residues. The CDR3 spells CASSRTGRSYTF. CDR3 nucleotides: TGTGCCAGCAGTCGGACAGGCCGGAGCTACACCTTC.

This chain joins TRBV27 and TRBJ1-2; TRBD1 matches at 10 bases. CDR1 and CDR2 (germline): MNHEY, SMNVEV (reference sequence). J was trimmed by 5 bases and V by 0 bases; bases with no gene match: 6. The length of the CDR3 is 16 residues. DNA for the CDR3: TGTGCCAGCAGTTTATCGGGGGACAGGGGTGGGTATGGCTACACCTTC. The encoded protein is CASSLSGDRGGYGYTF.

The chain is built from TRBV28 and TRBJ2-4; D possibly matches TRBD1 or TRBD2 (5 bases each). This CDR3 has 15 amino acids. V was shortened by 2 bases and J by 5 bases, with 13 bases between the two germline ends. The germline gives CDR1 MDHEN, CDR2 SYDVKM. In DNA form, the CDR3 reads TGTGCCAGCAGTTTAGGCGGAGTGGGGGAAAACATTCAGTACTTC. It is translated as CASSLGGVGENIQYF.

This clone came up many times. V is TRBV19 and J is TRBJ2-1; TRBD2 matches 10 bases. V was clipped by 6 bases and J by 6 bases; unmatched bases: 8. CDR3 size: 15 residues. Germline V gene sequence: CDR1 LNHDA, CDR2 SQIVND (reference sequence). The CDR3: CASSLPGLALNEQFF. CDR3 nucleotides: TGTGCCAGTAGCCTCCCGGGACTAGCGCTCAATGAGCAGTTCTTC.

The chain carries TRBV5-4 and TRBJ2-7; weak D call: TRBD2 (5 bases). Germline V gene sequence: CDR1 SGHNT, CDR2 YYREEE (reference sequence). The CDR3 length is 14 residues. Trimming shortened V by 4 bases and J by 2 bases, and 13 bases separated the two germline ends. CDR3 in amino acids: CASSNDAGPYEQYF. The CDR3 bases are TGTGCCAGCAGCAACGATGCGGGCCCCTACGAGCAGTACTTC. Full variable domain (missing parts from reference TRBV5-4 and TRBJ2-7): ETGVTQSPTHLIKTRGQQVTLRCSSQSGHNTVSWYQQALGQGPQFIFQYYREEENGRGNFPPRFSGLQFPNYSSELNVNALELDDSALYLCASSNDAGPYEQYFGPGTRLTVT.

The chain employs TRBV7-2 and TRBJ2-7; the match to TRBD2 covers 10 bases. CDR3 length: 18 amino acids. V was clipped by 1 base and J by 0 bases; unmatched bases: 9. Per the germline V gene, CDR1 is SGHTA and CDR2 is FQGNSA. CDR3 sequence: CASSLGTSGRTTSYEQYF. The CDR3 region has the DNA TGTGCCAGCAGCTTAGGGACTAGCGGACGAACAACCTCCTACGAGCAGTACTTC.

The chain is built from TRBV28 and TRBJ1-3; TRBD1 might be the D (5 bases). The germline CDR1 and CDR2 sequences are MDHEN and SYDVKM. Trimming took 1 base from V and 7 from J, leaving 11 bases between them. The CDR3 is made up of 14 amino acids. The chain's CDR3 is CASSLFQGGNTIYF. Here the CDR3 DNA reads TGTGCCAGCAGTTTATTTCAGGGTGGGAACACCATATATTTT.